The 23 T cell receptor beta chains below come from one sample, sequenced in a study of T cells after posttransplantation cyclophosphamide. Profiled with immunoSEQ multiplex PCR; TCRdb holds only in-frame clones, not every one. The top ten hold about 2.5% of the sample, which has around 40,000 clones, 90% seen once. A marrow graft followed busulfan-fludarabine conditioning, with cyclophosphamide on days +3 and +4. The sample consisted of PBMCs, taken around 58 days after allogeneic stem cell transplant with posttransplant cyclophosphamide. The receptors were sampled from a male patient in his sixties who received an allogeneic stem cell transplant from a related donor and was CMV-positive. Some T cells may be transferred from the graft donor.

The chain combines TRBV9 with TRBJ1-2, with a tentative D call TRBD1 (6 bases). Germline-derived CDR1 and CDR2 are SGDLS and YYNGEE. V was trimmed by 0 bases and J by 4 bases, leaving 13 bases between them. CDR3 size: 15 residues. CDR3: CASSVGGQPTYGYTF. The CDR3 DNA reads TGTGCCAGCAGCGTAGGGGGGCAACCGACCTATGGCTACACCTTC.

V gene TRBV11-2 combines with J gene TRBJ1-3; D is unclear. The germline V gene encodes CDR1 SGHAT and CDR2 FQNNGV. The CDR3 runs 14 residues. Between the trimmed V and J ends, which lost 2 bases and 4 bases, there was a span of 9 bases. Here the CDR3 DNA reads TGTGCCAGCAGCTTAACGGTAGCGGGAAACACCATATATTTT. Protein product: CASSLTVAGNTIYF.

This rearrangement joins TRBV4-2 to TRBJ1-1, with 7 bases fitting TRBD1. Trimming cost V 3 bases and J 0 bases; bases outside gene matches: 7. The CDR3 runs 16 residues. Germline values: CDR1 LGHNA, CDR2 YNFKEQ. The DNA of the CDR3 is TGTGCCAGCAGCCAGCCGACAGGGATCATGAACACTGAAGCTTTCTTT. This gives the protein CASSQPTGIMNTEAFF.

The V gene is TRBV19, the J gene TRBJ1-1; a possible D gene is TRBD1 (5 bases). The V gene lost 6 bases and the J gene lost 6 bases, with 17 bases spanning the gap. Germline-derived CDR1 and CDR2 are LNHDA and SQIVND (reference sequence). The CDR3 has 14 residues. DNA for the CDR3: TGTGCCAGTAGCCCCGGGGGGTCTGGCGCTGAAGCTTTCTTT. Its translation is CASSPGGSGAEAFF. Using reference TRBV19 and TRBJ1-1 for the parts outside the CDR3, the full variable domain is DGGITQSPKYLFRKEGQNVTLSCEQNLNHDAMYWYRQDPGQGLRLIYYSQIVNDFQKGDIAEGYSVSREKKESFPLTVTSAQKNPTAFYLCASSPGGSGAEAFFGQGTRLTVV.

The chain joins TRBV4-1 to TRBJ1-1, with D possibly matching TRBD1 (6 bases). Germline values: CDR1 MGHRA, CDR2 YSYEKL. The CDR3 has 17 amino acids. Deletions cut 1 base from V and 5 bases from J, with 20 bases between. The CDR3 reads CASSQGWGGEERTEAFF. CDR3 DNA sequence: TGCGCCAGCAGCCAAGGATGGGGGGGCGAGGAGAGAACTGAAGCTTTCTTT.

This clone has more than one count but fewer than ten. The J gene is TRBJ1-6, the V gene TRBV2, with 8 bases identical to TRBD1. V shed 6 bases and J 7 bases; nucleotides not matched to a gene: 8. The CDR3 runs to 15 residues. Germline loops: CDR1 SNHLY, CDR2 FYNNEI. The CDR3 DNA follows: TGTGCCAGCAGCAAGAGACAGGGGCTAAATTCACCCCTCCACTTT. Translating it yields CASSKRQGLNSPLHF.

This clone has a handful of counts. The rearrangement links TRBV29-1 to TRBJ1-1, with 9 bases that match TRBD1. The germline CDR1 and CDR2 sequences are SQVTM and ANQGSEA. Trimming cost V 8 bases and J 2 bases; bases outside gene matches: 9. This CDR3 spans 14 amino acids. The CDR3 loop reads CSFIQDRGNTEAFF. As DNA, the CDR3 is TGCAGCTTCATCCAGGACAGGGGTAACACTGAAGCTTTCTTT.

The V gene is TRBV7-2, the J gene TRBJ1-2; no definite D call. The V end was cut by 1 base, the J end by 3 bases, with 9 bases between. CDR1 is SGHTA and CDR2 is FQGNSA in the germline V gene. The CDR3 has 14 amino acids. The CDR3 DNA follows: TGTGCCAGCAGCTTAGACAGACCTTACTATGGCTACACCTTC. Translation: CASSLDRPYYGYTF.

This sequence joins TRBV5-5 and TRBJ1-1; D not certain. Germline CDR1 reads SGHKS; CDR2 reads YYEKEE (reference sequence). This CDR3 has 16 residues. Trimming took 0 bases from V and 7 from J, leaving 19 bases between them. The CDR3 bases are TGTGCCAGCAGCTTGGGGCTGGGTCCCGCTTCGGGTGAAGCTTTCTTT. Protein: CASSLGLGPASGEAFF. Full variable domain (outside the CDR3, taken from reference TRBV5-5 and TRBJ1-1): DAGVTQSPTHLIKTRGQQVTLRCSPISGHKSVSWYQQVLGQGPQFIFQYYEKEERGRGNFPDRFSARQFPNYSSELNVNALLLGDSALYLCASSLGLGPASGEAFFGQGTRLTVV.

DNA of the CDR3: TGTGCCACCAAATCGGGTCCAAACTATGGCTACACCTTC. Translated: CATKSGPNYGYTF. The chain carries TRBV28 and TRBJ1-2; D gene unclear. The CDR3 length is 13 residues. The V and J ends lost 10 bases and 2 bases respectively, with 14 bases between them. CDR1 and CDR2 (germline): MDHEN, SYDVKM.

This chain joins TRBV29-1 and TRBJ1-2; TRBD1 matches at 8 bases. After removal of 0 bases from V and 8 bases from J, the junction contained 5 bases not matched to a gene. From germline, CDR1 is SQVTM and CDR2 ANQGSEA. The CDR3 is 13 amino acids. DNA for the CDR3: TGCAGCGTTGAAGATCAGGGGGCGACGGGCTACACCTTC. It encodes CSVEDQGATGYTF.

The chain is built from TRBV5-1 and TRBJ1-2; the D is unclear. CDR1 is SGHRS, CDR2 YFSETQ, per germline. CDR3 length: 15 amino acids. Trimming removed 1 base at V and 0 bases at J, with 10 bases between. CDR3: CASSLSQISNYGYTF. The CDR3 bases are TGCGCCAGCAGCTTGTCACAGATCTCTAACTATGGCTACACCTTC.

This chain links TRBV5-5 with TRBJ2-2; D perhaps matches TRBD2 (5 bases). CDR1 is SGHKS, CDR2 YYEKEE, per germline (reference sequence). The V end was cut by 0 bases, the J end by 0 bases, with 9 bases between. CDR3 size: 16 residues. The CDR3 coding sequence is TGTGCCAGCAGCTTGGCGGTACTAGCGAACACCGGGGAGCTGTTTTTT. Residues: CASSLAVLANTGELFF.

The chain carries TRBV12-5 and TRBJ2-3; tentative D call: TRBD1 (6 bases). The CDR3 consists of 12 residues. The germline V and J ends were trimmed by 6 bases and 9 bases, with 13 bases remaining between them. Germline V CDR1 and CDR2: LGHNT, FRNRAP. As DNA, the CDR3 is TGTGCTAGTGGCCTGGGGGCAGGGACGCAGTATTTT. This sequence encodes CASGLGAGTQYF.

The genes are TRBV10-3 and TRBJ1-4; no definite D call. V lost 0 bases to trimming and J lost 8 bases, with 13 bases between them. Germline lookup yields CDR1 ENHRY and CDR2 SYGVKD. The CDR3 is 15 residues long. Here the CDR3 reads CAISESLGVGEKLFF. In DNA, the CDR3 is TGTGCCATCAGTGAGTCTTTGGGAGTGGGAGAAAAACTGTTTTTT.

The genes are TRBV6-1 and TRBJ1-2, with D unclear. V was shortened by 2 bases and J by 5 bases, with 12 bases between the two germline ends. Germline lookup yields CDR1 MNHNS and CDR2 SASEGT. CDR3 length: 14 amino acids. The DNA for the CDR3 is TGTGCCAGCAGTGAAAAGGCCGGGTCGTATGGCTACACCTTC. This sequence encodes CASSEKAGSYGYTF.

This chain connects TRBV5-6 to TRBJ1-1; 7 positions agree with TRBD1. From germline, CDR1 is SGHDT and CDR2 YYEEEE. The V and J ends lost 2 bases and 3 bases, in that order; junction bases with no gene match: 4. The CDR3 totals 14 residues. This CDR3 is CASSFTGVDTEAFF. The CDR3 DNA reads TGTGCCAGCAGCTTTACAGGGGTCGACACTGAAGCTTTCTTT.

The rearrangement links TRBV5-1 to TRBJ2-5, with D possibly TRBD2 on 7 matching bases. CDR1 and CDR2 (germline): SGHRS, YFSETQ. CDR3 size: 14 residues. Trimming removed 5 bases at V and 5 bases at J, with 16 bases between. The CDR3 DNA follows: TGCGCCAGCAGTCTACGGGGGGCGAAGGAGACCCAGTACTTC. Protein sequence: CASSLRGAKETQYF.

The chain combines TRBV30 with TRBJ1-2, with D hard to call. V was pared by 7 bases and J by 5 bases, with 17 bases between. The CDR3 length is 13 residues. Germline V gene sequence: CDR1 GTSNPN, CDR2 SVGIG (reference sequence). The DNA for the CDR3 is TGTGCCTCGATACCCCCCGGTGGTTATGGCTACACCTTC. This codes for CASIPPGGYGYTF. Combining the CDR3 with reference TRBV30 and TRBJ1-2 gives the whole variable domain SQTIHQWPATLVQPVGSPLSLECTVEGTSNPNLYWYRQAAGRGLQLLFYSVGIGQISSEVPQNLSASRPQDRQFILSSKKLLLSDSGFYLCASIPPGGYGYTFGSGTRLTVV.

CDR3 region: CASSQDPSGVESDTQYF. The CDR3 DNA is TGCGCCAGCAGCCAAGATCCCAGCGGGGTTGAGAGTGATACGCAGTATTTT. The genes are TRBV4-1 and TRBJ2-3, with 7 bases lining up with TRBD2. CDR3 length equals 17 residues. V dropped 0 bases and J dropped 6; count of bases not matched to a gene: 12. Germline V lookup: CDR1 MGHRA, CDR2 YSYEKL.

This chain joins TRBV20-1 and TRBJ2-1; D not certain. The CDR3 runs to 8 residues. CDR1 and CDR2 from the germline V gene are DFQATT and SNEGSKA (reference sequence). The CDR3 loop reads CPNNEQFF. CDR3 nucleotides: TGCCCTAACAATGAGCAGTTCTTC.

The chain uses TRBV7-9 and TRBJ1-3, with TRBD1 identical over 9 bases. This CDR3 spans 17 amino acids. Germline trimming cut 4 bases from V and 1 base from J; bases unmatched to any gene: 8. Germline lookup yields CDR1 SEHNR and CDR2 FQNEAQ (reference sequence). CDR3 sequence (DNA): TGTGCCAGCAGCTCTCCTCCGGGACAGGGATCTGGAAACACCATATATTTT. Translation: CASSSPPGQGSGNTIYF.

CDR3 nucleotides: TGTGCCAGTTCGGACAGATCATATAGCAATCAGCCCCAGCATTTT. Translated: CASSDRSYSNQPQHF. This chain connects TRBV19 to TRBJ1-5, with D tentatively TRBD1 (6 bases). With 8 bases removed from V and 0 bases from J, the gap between germline ends came to 14 bases. The length of the CDR3 is 15 residues. Germline V gives CDR1 LNHDA, CDR2 SQIVND (reference sequence).